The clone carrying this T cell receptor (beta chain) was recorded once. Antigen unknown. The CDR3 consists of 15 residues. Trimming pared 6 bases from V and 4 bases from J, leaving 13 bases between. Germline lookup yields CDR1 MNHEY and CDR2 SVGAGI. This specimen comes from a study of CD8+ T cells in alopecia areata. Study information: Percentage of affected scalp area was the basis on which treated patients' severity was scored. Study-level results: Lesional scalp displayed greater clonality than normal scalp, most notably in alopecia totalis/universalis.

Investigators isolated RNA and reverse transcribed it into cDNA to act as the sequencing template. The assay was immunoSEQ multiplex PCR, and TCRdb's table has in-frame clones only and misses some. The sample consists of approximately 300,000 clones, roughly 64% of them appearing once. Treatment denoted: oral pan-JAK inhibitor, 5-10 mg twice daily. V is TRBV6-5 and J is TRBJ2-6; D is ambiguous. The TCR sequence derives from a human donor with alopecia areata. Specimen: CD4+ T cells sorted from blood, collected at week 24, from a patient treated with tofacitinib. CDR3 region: CASSRVRAGANVLTF. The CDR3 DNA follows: TGTGCCAGCAGCCGAGTTCGGGCGGGGGCCAACGTCCTGACTTTC.